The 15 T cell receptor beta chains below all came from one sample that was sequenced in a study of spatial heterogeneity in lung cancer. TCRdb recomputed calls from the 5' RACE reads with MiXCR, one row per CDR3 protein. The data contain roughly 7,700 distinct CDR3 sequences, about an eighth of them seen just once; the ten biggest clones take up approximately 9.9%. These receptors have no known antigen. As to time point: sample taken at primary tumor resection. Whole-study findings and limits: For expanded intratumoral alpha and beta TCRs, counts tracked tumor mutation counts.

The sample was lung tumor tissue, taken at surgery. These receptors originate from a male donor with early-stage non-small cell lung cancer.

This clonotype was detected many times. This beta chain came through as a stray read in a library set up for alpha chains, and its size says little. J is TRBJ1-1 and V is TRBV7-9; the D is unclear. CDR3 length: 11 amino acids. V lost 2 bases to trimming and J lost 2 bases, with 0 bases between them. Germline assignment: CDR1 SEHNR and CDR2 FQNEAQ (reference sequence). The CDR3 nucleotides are TGTGCCAGCAGCTTAAACACTGAAGCTTTCTTT. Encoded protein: CASSLNTEAFF.

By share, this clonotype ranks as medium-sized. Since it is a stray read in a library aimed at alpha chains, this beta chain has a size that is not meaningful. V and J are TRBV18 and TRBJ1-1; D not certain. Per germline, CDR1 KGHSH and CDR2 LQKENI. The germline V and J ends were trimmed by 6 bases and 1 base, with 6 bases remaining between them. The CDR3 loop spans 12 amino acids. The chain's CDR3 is CASSPGNTEAFF. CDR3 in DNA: TGTGCCAGCTCTCCAGGGAACACTGAAGCTTTCTTT.

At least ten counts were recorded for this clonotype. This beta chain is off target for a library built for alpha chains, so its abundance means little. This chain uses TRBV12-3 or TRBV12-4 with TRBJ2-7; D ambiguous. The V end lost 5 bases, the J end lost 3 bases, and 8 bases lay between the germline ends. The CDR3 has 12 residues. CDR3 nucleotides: TGTGCCAGCAGTGTCGGAAACTACGAGCAGTACTTC. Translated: CASSVGNYEQYF.

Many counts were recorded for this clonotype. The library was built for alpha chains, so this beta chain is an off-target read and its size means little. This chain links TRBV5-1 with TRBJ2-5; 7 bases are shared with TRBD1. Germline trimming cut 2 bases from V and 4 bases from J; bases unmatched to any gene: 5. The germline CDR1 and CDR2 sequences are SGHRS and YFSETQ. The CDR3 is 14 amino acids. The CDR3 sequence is CASSLPNRGETQYF. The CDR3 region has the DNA TGCGCCAGCAGCTTACCAAACAGGGGAGAGACCCAGTACTTC.

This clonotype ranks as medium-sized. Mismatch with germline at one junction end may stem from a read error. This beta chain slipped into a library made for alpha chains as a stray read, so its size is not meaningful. This CDR3 reads CASSLAASGTETQYF. The CDR3 coding sequence is TGTGCTAGCAGCTTAGCGGCTAGCGGGACGGAGACCCAGTACTTC. The rearrangement uses TRBV7-7 and TRBJ2-5, with TRBD2 identical over 9 bases. The CDR3 extends over 15 amino acids. The V gene's germline CDR1 is SSHAT and CDR2 FNYEAQ (reference sequence).

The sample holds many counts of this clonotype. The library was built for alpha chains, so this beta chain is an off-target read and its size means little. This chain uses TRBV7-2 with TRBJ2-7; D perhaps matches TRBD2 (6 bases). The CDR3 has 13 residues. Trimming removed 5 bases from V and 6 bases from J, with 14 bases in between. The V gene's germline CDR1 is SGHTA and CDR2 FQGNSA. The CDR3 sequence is CASSAWGDREQYF. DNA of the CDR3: TGTGCCAGCAGCGCTTGGGGGGACCGCGAGCAGTACTTC.

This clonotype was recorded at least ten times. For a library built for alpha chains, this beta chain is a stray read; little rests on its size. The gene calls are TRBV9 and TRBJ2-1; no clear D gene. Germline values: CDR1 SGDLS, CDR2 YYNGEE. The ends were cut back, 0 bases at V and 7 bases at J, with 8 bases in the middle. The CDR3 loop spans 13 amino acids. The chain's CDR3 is CASSVALGNEQFF. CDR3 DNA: TGTGCCAGCAGCGTAGCTCTGGGGAATGAGCAGTTCTTC.

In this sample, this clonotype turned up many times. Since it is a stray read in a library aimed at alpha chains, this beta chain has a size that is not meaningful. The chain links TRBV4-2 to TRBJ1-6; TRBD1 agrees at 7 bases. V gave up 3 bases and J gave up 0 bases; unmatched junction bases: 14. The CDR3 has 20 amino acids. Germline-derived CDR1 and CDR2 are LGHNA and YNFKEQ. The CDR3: CASSHKFGSNRGSYNSPLHF. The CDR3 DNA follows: TGTGCCAGCAGCCATAAATTTGGCTCAAACAGGGGCTCCTATAATTCACCCCTCCACTTT.

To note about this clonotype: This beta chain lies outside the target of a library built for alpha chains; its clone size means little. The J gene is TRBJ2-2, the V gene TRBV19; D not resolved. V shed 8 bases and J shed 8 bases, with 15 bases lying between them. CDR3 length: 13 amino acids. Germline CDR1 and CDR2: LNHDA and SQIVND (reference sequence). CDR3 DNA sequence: TGTGCCAGTGTCCACTACCCTCGTGGGGAGCTGTTTTTT. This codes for CASVHYPRGELFF.

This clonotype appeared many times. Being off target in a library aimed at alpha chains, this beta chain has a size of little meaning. The CDR3 nucleotides read TGTGCCAGCAGGGCGACAGGGCCTTCCTACGAGCAGTACTTC. This gives the protein CASRATGPSYEQYF. The J gene is TRBJ2-7, the V gene TRBV3-1, with 7 nucleotides matching TRBD1. The V and J ends lost 6 bases and 1 base, in that order; junction bases with no gene match: 6. Germline lookup yields CDR1 LGHDT and CDR2 YNNKEL (reference sequence). The CDR3 consists of 14 residues.

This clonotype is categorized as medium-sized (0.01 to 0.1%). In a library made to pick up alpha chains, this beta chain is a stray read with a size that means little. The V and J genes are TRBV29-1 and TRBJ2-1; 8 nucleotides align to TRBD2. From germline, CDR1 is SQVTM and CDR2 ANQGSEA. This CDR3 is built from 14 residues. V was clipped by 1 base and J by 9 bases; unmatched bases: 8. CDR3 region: CSVEGAGEGGEQFF. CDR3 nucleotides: TGCAGCGTTGAAGGAGCGGGAGAAGGCGGTGAGCAGTTCTTC.

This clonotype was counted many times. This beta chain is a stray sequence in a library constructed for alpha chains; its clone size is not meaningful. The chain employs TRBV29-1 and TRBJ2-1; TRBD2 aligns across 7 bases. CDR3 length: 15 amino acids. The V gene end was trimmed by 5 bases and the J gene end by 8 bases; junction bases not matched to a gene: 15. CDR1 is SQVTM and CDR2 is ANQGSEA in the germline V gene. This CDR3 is CSVLFGQSAGDEQFF. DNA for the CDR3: TGCAGCGTTTTGTTTGGGCAGTCGGCGGGAGATGAGCAGTTCTTC.

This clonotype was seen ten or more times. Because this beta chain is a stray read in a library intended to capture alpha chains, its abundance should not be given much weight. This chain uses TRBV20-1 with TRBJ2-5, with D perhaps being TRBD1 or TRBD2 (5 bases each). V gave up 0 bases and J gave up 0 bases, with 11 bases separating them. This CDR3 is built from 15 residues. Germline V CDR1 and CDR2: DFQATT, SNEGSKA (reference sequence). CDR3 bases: TGCAGTGCTAGAGAGGAAGGGACGTACCAAGAGACCCAGTACTTC. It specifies CSAREEGTYQETQYF.

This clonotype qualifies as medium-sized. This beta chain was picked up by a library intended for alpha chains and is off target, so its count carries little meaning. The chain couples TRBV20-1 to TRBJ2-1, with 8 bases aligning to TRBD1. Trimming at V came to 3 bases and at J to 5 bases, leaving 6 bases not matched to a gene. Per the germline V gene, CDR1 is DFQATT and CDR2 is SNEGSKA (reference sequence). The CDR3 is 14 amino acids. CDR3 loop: CSARTGAIDNEQFF. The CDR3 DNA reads TGCAGTGCTAGGACAGGGGCGATTGACAATGAGCAGTTCTTC.

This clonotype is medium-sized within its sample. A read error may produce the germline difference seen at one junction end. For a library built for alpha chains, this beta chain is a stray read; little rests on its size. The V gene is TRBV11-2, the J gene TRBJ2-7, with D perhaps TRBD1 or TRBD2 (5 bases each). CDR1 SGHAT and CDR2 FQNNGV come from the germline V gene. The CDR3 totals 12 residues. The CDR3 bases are TGTGCCAGCAGTCCCGGGACGGGCCCTCCAGACTTC. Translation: CASSPGTGPPDF.